One and the same sample provided the 13 T cell receptor beta chains below, sequenced in a study of beta chain features in type 1 diabetes. Study conclusions and caveats: For Type 1 diabetes patients, all four CD4+ subsets carried TCRB CDR3s that were moderately but significantly shorter.

Their cognate antigens are unknown. Sequencing targeted expressed TCRB transcripts, as all isolated RNA had been reverse transcribed. Libraries were prepared by immunoSEQ multiplex PCR; TCRdb keeps only in-frame clonotypes and omits some of them. The sample records roughly 700,000 clones, 13% being singletons. The sequenced sample was naive CD4+ T cells from blood. The origin of the receptors is a man in his late teens or twenties with type 1 diabetes.

This clone was found a few times. The rearrangement links TRBV10-3 to TRBJ2-5; D may be TRBD1 (5 bases). This CDR3 is built from 14 residues. Germline V gene data show CDR1 as ENHRY and CDR2 as SYGVKD. V lost 0 bases and J 5 bases, leaving 10 bases between the germline ends. This chain's CDR3 is CAISESGRSETQYF. The CDR3 DNA is TGTGCCATCAGTGAGTCGGGGCGATCTGAGACCCAGTACTTC.

This clone has just a few counts. The chain couples TRBV29-1 to TRBJ1-1; D call uncertain. The CDR3 runs 15 residues. CDR1 and CDR2 from the germline V gene are SQVTM and ANQGSEA. V was clipped by 1 base and J by 5 bases, with 17 bases between them. The CDR3 DNA reads TGCAGCGTTGAAGGGGTAGGAGGAGCCGAGACTGAAGCTTTCTTT. As protein: CSVEGVGGAETEAFF.

The V gene is TRBV6-1, the J gene TRBJ2-7, with a weak D call TRBD1 (6 bases). Germline V gene sequence: CDR1 MNHNS, CDR2 SASEGT. Trimming removed 6 bases from V and 3 bases from J, with 15 bases in between. CDR3 length: 14 residues. The CDR3 protein is CASSPGTPNYEQYF. CDR3 nucleotide sequence: TGTGCCAGCAGCCCTGGGACACCTAACTACGAGCAGTACTTC.

This clone was found a few times. The chain uses TRBV29-1 and TRBJ1-4; maybe TRBD1 (5 bases). V lost 5 bases to trimming and J lost 0 bases, with 7 bases between them. The CDR3 is 13 residues long. Germline V CDR1 and CDR2: SQVTM, ANQGSEA. The CDR3: CSVLQATNEKLFF. The CDR3 nucleotides read TGCAGCGTTTTACAGGCAACTAATGAAAAACTGTTTTTT.

The J gene is TRBJ1-6, the V gene TRBV11-2, with D possibly TRBD1 on 5 matching bases. This CDR3 is 16 amino acids long. The V and J ends lost 5 bases and 2 bases respectively, with 13 bases between them. The germline CDR1 and CDR2 sequences are SGHAT and FQNNGV. CDR3 residues: CASSAAMGPYNSPLHF. The CDR3 DNA is TGTGCCAGCAGCGCTGCGATGGGGCCCTATAATTCACCCCTCCACTTT.

This clone came up a few times. CDR3 loop: CASSVRGEWTDTQYF. The CDR3 bases are TGTGCCAGCAGCGTGAGGGGGGAGTGGACAGATACGCAGTATTTT. The chain employs TRBV9 and TRBJ2-3, with D tentatively TRBD1 or TRBD2 (6 bases each). Germline V gene lookup returns CDR1 SGDLS and CDR2 YYNGEE. This CDR3 has 15 amino acids. Trimming left V 2 bases short and J 3 bases short, with 13 bases between. Drawing the rest from reference TRBV9 and TRBJ2-3, the complete variable domain is DSGVTQTPKHLITATGQRVTLRCSPRSGDLSVYWYQQSLDQGLQFLIQYYNGEERAKGNILERFSAQQFPDLHSELNLSSLELGDSALYFCASSVRGEWTDTQYFGPGTRLTVL.

The sample holds a few counts of this clone. Germline and junction disagree at one end, which may indicate a read error. The CDR3 DNA reads TGTGCCAGCAGCTTCCAGGGAAGCGGGACAGGGGAATTT. Translating it yields CASSFQGSGTGEF. The chain employs TRBV7-9 and TRBJ1-1, with 10 bases fitting TRBD1. Per germline, CDR1 SEHNR and CDR2 FQNEAQ (reference sequence). The CDR3 extends over 13 amino acids.

In this sample, this clone turned up a few times. The chain recombines TRBV7-2 with TRBJ2-5; D call uncertain. Trimming took off 3 bases at V and 6 bases at J, with 5 bases between the two ends. Germline CDR1 SGHTA, CDR2 FQGNSA. This CDR3 comprises 11 residues. CDR3 bases: TGTGCCAGCAGCTTCTATCAGACCCAGTACTTC. Its protein is CASSFYQTQYF. Together with reference TRBV7-2 and TRBJ2-5, the CDR3 gives the full variable domain: GAGVSQSPSNKVTEKGKDVELRCDPISGHTALYWYRQSLGQGLEFLIYFQGNSAPDKSGLPSDRFSAERTGGSVSTLTIQRTQQEDSAVYLCASSFYQTQYFGPGTRLLVL.

This clone occurred a few times. Written as DNA, the CDR3 is TGTGCCACCAGCATACAGGGGGGCTACGAGCAGTACTTC. Translation: CATSIQGGYEQYF. The J gene is TRBJ2-7, the V gene TRBV15, with 8 bases that match TRBD1. CDR3 size: 13 residues. CDR1 and CDR2 from the germline V gene are LNHNV and YYDKDF (reference sequence). The V gene end was trimmed by 4 bases and the J gene end by 3 bases; junction bases not matched to a gene: 2. The full variable domain, with the rest looked up from reference TRBV15 and TRBJ2-7, is DAMVIQNPRYQVTQFGKPVTLSCSQTLNHNVMYWYQQKSSQAPKLLFHYYDKDFNNEADTPDNFQSRRPNTSFCFLDIRSPGLGDTAMYLCATSIQGGYEQYFGPGTRLTVT.

V usage is TRBV2 and J usage is TRBJ1-6; D is undetermined. The CDR3 sequence is 15 residues long. Trimming stripped 5 bases from V and 6 bases from J, with 14 bases between. Germline V gene sequence: CDR1 SNHLY, CDR2 FYNNEI. The CDR3 loop is CASSTNRFSNSPLHF. For the CDR3, the DNA is TGTGCCAGCAGTACGAATAGGTTCTCTAATTCACCCCTCCACTTT.

The gene calls are TRBV9 and TRBJ2-2, with TRBD1 as a possible D gene (6 bases). The CDR3 consists of 16 residues. The V end lost 4 bases, the J end lost 4 bases, and 17 bases lay between the germline ends. CDR1 and CDR2 (germline): SGDLS, YYNGEE. CDR3 DNA sequence: TGTGCCAGCAGCCTTCAGGGGTGGCACCTCACCGGGGAGCTGTTTTTT. This codes for CASSLQGWHLTGELFF.

This rearrangement joins TRBV4-1 to TRBJ2-7; a possible D gene is TRBD1 (6 bases). This CDR3 comprises 15 residues. V was pared by 4 bases and J by 0 bases, with 13 bases between. Germline values: CDR1 MGHRA, CDR2 YSYEKL. CDR3 in DNA: TGCGCCAGCAGCCTCTTTGGACAGTCCTCCTACGAGCAGTACTTC. Protein product: CASSLFGQSSYEQYF.

V and J are TRBV29-1 and TRBJ2-1, with D tentatively TRBD1 (6 bases). V was pared by 4 bases and J by 10 bases, with 20 bases between. The CDR3 length is 14 residues. Germline V CDR1 and CDR2: SQVTM, ANQGSEA. The CDR3: CSVVPQGDAREQFF. CDR3 in DNA: TGCAGCGTTGTCCCACAGGGTGACGCTCGGGAGCAGTTCTTC.